Below, one TCR beta chain is given with its context. Its cognate antigen is unknown. Construction of TCR beta libraries was accomplished by means of UMI-labeled 5' RACE. In the original processing: From around 3,000 to 18,000 functional CDR3 beta clonotypes were held in each TCR beta library. TCRdb reprocessed the 5' RACE reads, with one entry per CDR3 protein and no DNA. For this entry, the V and J calls and clone size follow TCRdb and not the study's own pipeline. Its clone listing holds about 3,400 distinct CDR3 sequences. Enriched by negative magnetic separation, total CD8+ T cells were obtained. This sample is part of a study of human CD8 memory T cell subsets. Study results and limitations: Precursor exhausted T cells shared very few clonotypes with stem-like memory T cells. Similarly high diversity was seen in stem-like memory and precursor exhausted T cells, but not in effector memory cells.

Germline values: CDR1 SGDLS, CDR2 YYNGEE. The CDR3 contains 14 residues. The chain joins TRBV9 to TRBJ2-3; with no DNA, the TCRdb D assignment of TRBD1 cannot be verified. Sequencing used CD8+ T cells from PBMCs. The sequence was obtained from a human donor in good health. CDR3 in amino acids: CASEAGTNTDTQYF.